Presented here are 2 T cell receptor beta chains from one specimen sequenced in a study of technical replicates of blood from a handful of donors. This table comes from immunoSEQ multiplex PCR, and its TCRdb copy is limited to in-frame clones, with some not included. The top ten clones hold around 12% of a sample with over 15,000 clones, more than 75% of them seen once. The sample was PBMCs. Receptors originate from a human donor in good health.

CDR3 nucleotide sequence: TGCGCCAGCAGCTTCCTAGAAAGCGAGTCGGGGGAGCTGTTTTTT. Translated: CASSFLESESGELFF. The V and J genes are TRBV5-1 and TRBJ2-2; no clear D. The V and J ends lost 2 bases and 8 bases respectively, with 16 bases between them. The CDR3 sequence is 15 residues long. Germline-derived CDR1 and CDR2 are SGHRS and YFSETQ.

V usage is TRBV11-2 and J usage is TRBJ2-7; 7 bases are a match to TRBD1. The CDR3 contains 15 residues. Trimming took 5 bases from V and 2 from J; bases not matched to a gene: 9. Germline CDR1 is SGHAT and CDR2 is FQNNGV. For the CDR3, the DNA is TGTGCCAGCAGCAGCAGACAGGGTAAGCCCTACGAGCAGTACTTC. Protein product: CASSSRQGKPYEQYF.